One sample yielded the 8 T cell receptor beta chains listed below, sequenced in a study of T cells in narcolepsy. Only in-frame clones appear in the TCRdb table, and some are missing; sequencing was by immunoSEQ multiplex PCR. The repertoire holds about 40,000 clones, with approximately 89% as singletons. Sequenced material: CD45RA- memory CD4+ T cells from PBMCs. All receptors come from a human donor with narcolepsy.

This clone has more than one count but fewer than ten. The J gene is TRBJ2-4, the V gene TRBV7-6; a possible D gene is TRBD2 (5 bases). Germline CDR1 reads SGHVS; CDR2 reads FNYEAQ. Trimming left V 5 bases short and J 5 bases short, with 10 bases between. The CDR3 has 13 amino acids. The CDR3 coding sequence is TGTGCCAGCAGCCCGCGGACTGAAAACATTCAGTACTTC. Its translation is CASSPRTENIQYF.

This chain connects TRBV27 to TRBJ2-2, with TRBD2 identical over 8 bases. This CDR3 region has 16 residues. With 1 base clipped from V and 4 bases from J, the junction kept 5 bases outside the gene matches. Germline V gives CDR1 MNHEY, CDR2 SMNVEV (reference sequence). The DNA of the CDR3 is TGTGCCAGCAGTTTATTCCCCAGCGGGGGCACCGGGGAGCTGTTTTTT. This codes for CASSLFPSGGTGELFF.

The V call is TRBV9, the J call TRBJ2-1; D may correspond to TRBD1 or TRBD2 (6 bases each). CDR1 and CDR2 from the germline V gene are SGDLS and YYNGEE. Trimming took 0 bases from V and 2 from J, leaving 15 bases between them. The CDR3 is made up of 17 amino acids. CDR3 amino acids: CASSVDVGGSTYNEQFF. The DNA for the CDR3 is TGTGCCAGCAGCGTAGATGTGGGGGGCTCTACCTACAATGAGCAGTTCTTC.

The chain has TRBV7-8 and TRBJ2-7, with 7 bases identical to TRBD1. The CDR3 length is 14 residues. From germline, CDR1 is SGHVS and CDR2 FQNEAQ. Unmatched junction bases numbered 11, after V lost 6 bases and J lost 6 bases. Written as DNA, the CDR3 is TGTGCCAGCAGTACGATGACAGGGTCGAGCGAGCAGTACTTC. Its translation: CASSTMTGSSEQYF.

This chain links TRBV21-1 with TRBJ2-1; the listed D gene, TRBD2, was not tested against the DNA. TRBV21-1 counts as a pseudogene. CDR3 length: 14 amino acids. In nucleotides, the CDR3 is TGTGCCAGCAGCAACGGTTGGGGGGGGAATGAGCAGTTCTTC. It yields the protein CASSNGWGGNEQFF.

CDR3 loop: CASSPLARAQNSPLHF. The CDR3 DNA reads as TGTGCCAGCTCACCCCTAGCCCGGGCCCAAAATTCACCCCTCCACTTT. This sequence joins TRBV18 and TRBJ1-6; D uncertain. Deletions cut 3 bases from V and 7 bases from J, with 16 bases between. Per the germline V gene, CDR1 is KGHSH and CDR2 is LQKENI. The CDR3 loop spans 16 amino acids.

The V call is TRBV27, the J call TRBJ2-5; TRBD2 might be the D (7 bases). CDR3 size: 16 residues. The V gene lost 3 bases and the J gene lost 5 bases, with 19 bases spanning the gap. From germline, CDR1 is MNHEY and CDR2 SMNVEV (reference sequence). CDR3 amino acids: CASSFTGGSTLETQYF. As DNA, the CDR3 is TGTGCCAGCAGTTTCACGGGGGGCTCCACCTTGGAGACCCAGTACTTC.

J is TRBJ2-7 and V is TRBV7-6, with 7 bases lining up with TRBD1. Germline CDR1 is SGHVS and CDR2 is FNYEAQ. Trimming removed 1 base from V and 7 bases from J; junction bases left unmatched: 10. This CDR3 is built from 15 residues. CDR3 sequence (DNA): TGTGCCAGCAGCTTAGGTAGACAGGGCGTAGGGGAGCAGTACTTC. Protein sequence: CASSLGRQGVGEQYF.